The clone carrying this T cell receptor (beta chain) was recorded a few times. The CDR3 is 15 residues long. After removal of 5 bases from V and 6 bases from J, the junction contained 9 bases not matched to a gene. Looked up from germline, CDR1 is SGHNT and CDR2 is YENEEA. As processed by the authors: Estimation of nucleated cell counts relied on the amplification of reference gene primers. Method: immunoSEQ multiplex PCR; TCRdb's copy keeps in-frame clones and lacks some. V, J and clone size were drawn from that table, and D and trimming were deduced from the DNA. Here the sample spans approximately 150,000 clones, around 82% being singletons. This specimen comes from a study of blood T cell repertoires in COVID-19. The wider study: Symptom resolution, clearance, or two negative PCRs marked donors in Cohort 3 as recovered. In each case, the material was cDNA or gDNA derived from T cells, B-cell-depleted T cells, or PBMCs. COVID-19 samples collected from the United States, Italy and Spain covered acute and convalescent phases.

This chain links TRBV11-3 with TRBJ2-2; TRBD2 agrees at 7 bases. The sequenced material came from PBMCs or T cells enriched from blood (not recorded which). The TCR sequence derives from a man aged 50 to 59 in a cohort exposed to, infected with or recovered from COVID-19 (not recorded which). The CDR3 nucleotides read TGTGCCAGCAGCCCGGGAGGACTGTCCCCCGGGGAGCTGTTTTTT. Its protein is CASSPGGLSPGELFF.